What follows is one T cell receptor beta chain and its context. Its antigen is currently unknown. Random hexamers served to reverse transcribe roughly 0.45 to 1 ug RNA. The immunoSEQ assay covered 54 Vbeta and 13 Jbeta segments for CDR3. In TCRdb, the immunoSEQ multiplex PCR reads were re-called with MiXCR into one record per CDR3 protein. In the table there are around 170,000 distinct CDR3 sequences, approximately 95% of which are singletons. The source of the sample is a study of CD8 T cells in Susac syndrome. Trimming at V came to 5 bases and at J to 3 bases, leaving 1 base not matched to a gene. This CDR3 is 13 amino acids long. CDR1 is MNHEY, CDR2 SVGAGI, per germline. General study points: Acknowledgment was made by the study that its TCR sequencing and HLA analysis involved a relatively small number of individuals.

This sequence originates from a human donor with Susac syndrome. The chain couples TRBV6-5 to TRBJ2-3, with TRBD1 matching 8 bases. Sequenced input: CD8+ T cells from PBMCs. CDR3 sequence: CASSRQGTDTQYF. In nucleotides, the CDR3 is TGTGCCAGCAGTAGACAGGGGACAGATACGCAGTATTTT.